This TCR beta chain came from a study of blood T cell repertoires in COVID-19. Study-level background: Sample material is recorded as cDNA or gDNA derived from T cells, B-cell-depleted T cells, or PBMCs.

The V gene lost 2 bases and the J gene lost 1 base, with 15 bases spanning the gap. This CDR3 is 18 amino acids long. Germline CDR1 reads SGHVS; CDR2 reads FNYEAQ. TCRdb keeps only in-frame clones here, not all; method: immunoSEQ multiplex PCR. The table includes approximately 320,000 clones, roughly 85% detected once. The chain links TRBV7-6 to TRBJ2-6; no firm D call. Specimen: peripheral blood. The source of this sequence is a human donor in a cohort sampled during active COVID-19. CDR3 in DNA: TGTGCCAGCAGCTTAAGGCGCGGTTTCCCATCTGGGGCCAACGTCCTGACTTTC. Its translation: CASSLRRGFPSGANVLTF.